The 19 T cell receptor beta chains in this list originate from one sample, sequenced in a study of T cells after yellow fever vaccination. One entry per CDR3 protein results from TCRdb running MiXCR on the 5' RACE reads. The sample has 200,000 to 300,000 distinct CDR3 sequences, 6% to 7.5% seen once. This material consisted of CD4+ T cells sorted from PBMCs, taken 15 days after the yellow fever booster vaccination. The source of these receptors is a man aged 25-45 years who received the YFV17D yellow fever vaccine.

This rearrangement joins TRBV5-4 to TRBJ1-3; no reliable D call. V lost 0 bases and J 0 bases, leaving 10 bases between the germline ends. Germline V gene data show CDR1 as SGHNT and CDR2 as YYREEE (reference sequence). CDR3 length: 16 amino acids. CDR3 loop: CASSLGTVYSGNTIYF. CDR3 sequence (DNA): TGTGCCAGCAGCTTGGGGACGGTTTACTCTGGAAACACCATATATTTT. Based on the CDR3 plus reference TRBV5-4 and TRBJ1-3, the full variable domain is ETGVTQSPTHLIKTRGQQVTLRCSSQSGHNTVSWYQQALGQGPQFIFQYYREEENGRGNFPPRFSGLQFPNYSSELNVNALELDDSALYLCASSLGTVYSGNTIYFGEGSWLTVV.

This clonotype was detected a few times. The chain links TRBV12-3 or TRBV12-4 to TRBJ2-7; 11 positions agree with TRBD2. The CDR3 is 15 residues long. J was trimmed by 1 base and V by 5 bases; bases with no gene match: 4. The CDR3, as DNA: TGTGCCAGCAGTACAAGACTAGCGGGGTCCTACGAGCAGTACTTC. This gives the protein CASSTRLAGSYEQYF.

V is TRBV6-5 and J is TRBJ2-7, with 10 bases identical to TRBD1. Germline CDR1 MNHEY, CDR2 SVGAGI. The V and J ends lost 0 bases and 6 bases, in that order; junction bases with no gene match: 5. The CDR3 runs 15 residues. The CDR3, as DNA: TGTGCCAGCAGTTACTCGAGGGACAGGGGTCCCGAGCAGTACTTC. Translation gives CASSYSRDRGPEQYF.

The chain joins TRBV5-5 to TRBJ2-5; D not resolved. The germline V and J ends were trimmed by 1 base and 5 bases, with 12 bases remaining between them. The germline V gene has CDR1 SGHKS and CDR2 YYEKEE (reference sequence). The CDR3 contains 14 residues. For the CDR3, the DNA is TGTGCCAGCAGCTTGAGAACGGCCTGGGAGACCCAGTACTTC. Amino acids: CASSLRTAWETQYF.

This clonotype was detected a few times. The chain's CDR3 is CASSYGQGIVPRWSEQFF. The DNA for the CDR3 is TGTGCCAGCAGCTATGGACAGGGGATTGTACCTAGGTGGTCTGAGCAGTTCTTC. The J gene is TRBJ2-1, the V gene TRBV14; 9 nucleotides line up with TRBD1. V lost 5 bases and J lost 9; bases outside the gene matches: 20. In germline, CDR1 is SGHDN, CDR2 FVKESK. The CDR3 loop spans 18 amino acids.

Only a few counts were recorded for this clonotype. The chain combines TRBV6-1 with TRBJ1-1; D not resolved. CDR1 is MNHNS, CDR2 SASEGT, per germline. Between the trimmed V and J ends, which lost 6 bases and 0 bases, there was a span of 11 bases. CDR3 length: 14 amino acids. The CDR3 protein is CASSRTTLNTEAFF. The CDR3 DNA reads as TGTGCCAGCAGCCGAACTACCCTGAACACTGAAGCTTTCTTT.

Only a few counts were recorded for this clonotype. The V call is TRBV10-1, the J call TRBJ2-1; 9 bases line up with TRBD2. Germline CDR1 reads WNHNN; CDR2 reads SYGVQD (reference sequence). The CDR3 is 14 amino acids. Losses at the gene ends were 4 bases for V and 6 bases for J; bases not matched to a gene: 4. CDR3 loop: CASSALAGRNEQFF. CDR3 coding DNA: TGCGCCAGCAGTGCACTAGCGGGTCGCAATGAGCAGTTCTTC.

This clonotype has more than one count but fewer than ten. J is TRBJ2-7 and V is TRBV6-2 or TRBV6-3, with D possibly being TRBD2 (5 bases). Germline loops: CDR1 MNHEY, CDR2 SVGEGT. The CDR3 loop spans 16 amino acids. The ends were cut back, 7 bases at V and 5 bases at J, with 24 bases in the middle. For the CDR3, the DNA is TGTGCCAGCAATCTCCGGTCTAGCCTAGTTCGCCACGAGCAGTACTTC. This codes for CASNLRSSLVRHEQYF.

The rearrangement joins TRBV18 to TRBJ2-3; D gene unclear. With 6 bases removed from V and 4 bases from J, the gap between germline ends came to 17 bases. CDR3 size: 15 residues. Per the germline V gene, CDR1 is KGHSH and CDR2 is LQKENI. Here the CDR3 reads CASSSTPETSDTQYF. CDR3 nucleotide sequence: TGTGCCAGCTCCTCCACCCCGGAGACCTCAGATACGCAGTATTTT.

As for this clonotype: One end of the junction does not line up with germline, which may come from a read error. The rearrangement links TRBV20-1 to TRBJ2-1, with D possibly TRBD2 on 5 matching bases. This CDR3 region has 17 residues. Looked up from germline, CDR1 is DFQATT and CDR2 is SNEGSKA (reference sequence). The CDR3: CCARDSITGSSYNEQFF. CDR3 bases: TGCTGTGCTAGAGATTCGATAACGGGGAGCTCCTACAATGAGCAGTTCTTC.

The V and J genes are TRBV20-1 and TRBJ1-5, with TRBD1 identical over 7 bases. With V trimmed by 6 bases and J by 0 bases, 8 bases remained unmatched. Germline V gene data show CDR1 as DFQATT and CDR2 as SNEGSKA (reference sequence). The CDR3 loop spans 15 amino acids. Written as DNA, the CDR3 is TGCAGTGCCAGGACAGGCCGTCGTAGCAATCAGCCCCAGCATTTT. It translates to CSARTGRRSNQPQHF.

In this sample, this clonotype turned up many times. The chain is built from TRBV15 and TRBJ2-7; TRBD1 aligns across 10 bases. The CDR3 extends over 18 amino acids. Germline lookup yields CDR1 LNHNV and CDR2 YYDKDF (reference sequence). J lost 5 bases, V lost 0 bases, and 13 bases had no gene match. The CDR3 is CATSRDYMMGQGRHEQYF. As DNA, the CDR3 is TGTGCCACCAGCAGAGATTACATGATGGGACAGGGGCGGCACGAGCAGTACTTC.

The chain uses TRBV20-1 and TRBJ2-3, with 9 positions matching TRBD2. The ends lost 5 bases at V and 2 bases at J; junction bases unmatched: 8. The CDR3 runs to 15 residues. CDR1 and CDR2 from the germline V gene are DFQATT and SNEGSKA (reference sequence). The CDR3 region is CSAAPTSGDTDTQYF. CDR3 coding DNA: TGCAGTGCTGCCCCGACTAGCGGTGACACAGATACGCAGTATTTT.

This clonotype has only a few counts. The chain couples TRBV27 to TRBJ2-7; D not resolved. This CDR3 contains 11 residues. CDR1 is MNHEY, CDR2 SMNVEV, per germline (reference sequence). V was pared by 6 bases and J by 3 bases, with 6 bases between. The CDR3, as DNA: TGTGCCAGCAGGCAGGTCTACGAGCAGTACTTC. Amino acids: CASRQVYEQYF.

Only a few counts were recorded for this clonotype. CDR3 protein: CASKDTNGNTEAFF. The CDR3 DNA reads as TGCGCCAGCAAAGACACAAACGGGAACACTGAAGCTTTCTTT. This chain uses TRBV5-1 with TRBJ1-1, with D unclear. Trimming cost V 6 bases and J 1 base, with 13 bases left between them. The V gene's germline CDR1 is SGHRS and CDR2 YFSETQ. This CDR3 is 14 amino acids long.

Many counts were recorded for this clonotype. The CDR3 DNA reads as TGTGCCAGCAGCACGACAGGGGGAGAGACCCAGTACTTC. This encodes CASSTTGGETQYF. The chain links TRBV5-6 to TRBJ2-5; TRBD1 aligns across 9 bases. Germline CDR1 SGHDT, CDR2 YYEEEE. The CDR3 is made up of 13 amino acids. J was trimmed by 4 bases and V by 4 bases; bases with no gene match: 2.

This clonotype was counted ten times or more. The gene calls are TRBV20-1 and TRBJ2-3, with TRBD2 matching over 7 bases. Germline V gives CDR1 DFQATT, CDR2 SNEGSKA (reference sequence). V lost 6 bases to trimming and J lost 0 bases; unmatched junction nucleotides: 9. This CDR3 comprises 15 residues. The CDR3 DNA is TGCAGTGCCCCCACGGGGAGGGGAAGCACAGATACGCAGTATTTT. Protein product: CSAPTGRGSTDTQYF.

V and J are TRBV29-1 and TRBJ2-3, with 8 bases identical to TRBD2. This CDR3 is 14 amino acids long. Germline CDR1 is SQVTM and CDR2 is ANQGSEA. J lost 4 bases, V lost 7 bases, and 10 bases had no gene match. CDR3 DNA sequence: TGCAGCGGGTCGAGCGGGAGAACGGCAGATACGCAGTATTTT. This codes for CSGSSGRTADTQYF.

On this clonotype itself: At one end the junction does not follow the germline gene, possibly because of a read error. The CDR3 is CASSSGTGVPYEHYF. The DNA of the CDR3 is TGTGCCAGCAGTTCTGGGACAGGGGTGCCGTACGAGCATTACTTC. This chain uses TRBV12-3 or TRBV12-4 with TRBJ2-7; 10 bases fit TRBD1. There are 15 residues in the CDR3.